This T cell receptor beta chain is from a study of cytomegalovirus exposure and HLA in healthy donors (TCRdb year 2017). Regarding the complete study: An earlier analysis of some 600 of the donors reported 250 to 300 Gb of sequence data and roughly 120 million unique TCR beta sequences obtained from about 170 million T cells. Class I and class II HLA loci were covered by the typing at four-digit resolution. Rather than using new phenotypic data, the later analysis identified candidate immune exposures from TCR beta sequences and from how often those sequences occurred across donors. The study used immunosequencing to profile the T cell repertoires of hundreds of subjects and linked those repertoires to cytomegalovirus serostatus. An earlier analysis of approximately 580 of the donors used high-throughput TCR beta sequencing to judge whether each TCR beta V gene segment behaved as functional or pseudogenic. A later analysis re-examined previously published TCR beta repertoires from roughly 650 donors and added high-resolution HLA genotyping to investigate patterns of TCR occurrence. High-throughput TCR immunosequencing, statistical association of individual TCRs with disease status, and machine learning were combined to predict cytomegalovirus infection status. A later genetic analysis used genome-wide SNP genotypes for about 60% of the roughly 700 donors, treating that subset as a discovery cohort. Donor age, sex, ethnicity and CMV serostatus were compiled alongside the repertoire data. The aim of the study was to test whether cataloging public T cell receptors could identify signatures of past pathogen exposure. Every repertoire in the discovery cohort had been generated on one and the same sequencing platform. On average, around 240,000 unique TCR beta nucleotide sequences were sequenced per donor among 398 genotyped donors of the cohort, with roughly 18% of those sequences being non-productive. Approximately 310 gigabases of sequencing data and around 88 million unique TCR sequences made up an early release that covered about 640 HLA-typed donors. Of the approximately 400 genotyped donors, 65% to 90% were placed in the genetic ancestry cluster associated with self-reported Caucasian donors. Typing coverage differed by locus: A, B, C, DRB1 and DQB1 were typed in roughly 620-630 donors, DQA1 in about 500, DPA1 in some 610, and DPB1 in 472. Because of strong linkage in the cohort, roughly five DR-DQ haplotypes were treated as single units for association and clustering. Besides the first cohort of roughly 640 subjects, a separate validation cohort made up of over a hundred different subjects was used. Overall results and qualifications from the work: Compared with the 666-donor mean, donors in an Asian-associated ancestry cluster had fewer N-insertions in productive TCRs, according to a later genetic analysis. Specific HLA alleles were associated with 16,951 TCR beta sequences at a false discovery rate of 0.05 in a later analysis. Three of the identified cytomegalovirus-associated TCR beta chains were confirmed in vitro to be specific for cytomegalovirus antigens. When HLA alleles, especially DR and DQ, strongly co-occurred, attributing TCR associations to individual alleles was difficult. Linkage disequilibrium might explain the correlated functional status among segregating V segments, but an unknown experimental factor could not be ruled out. The study gave a list of 150 to 200 TCR beta chains associated with cytomegalovirus. V-gene and J-gene trimming of TCR beta chains was associated with a missense DCLRE1C variant in a later genetic analysis, and the association was replicated in an independent cohort. Most TCR sequences were observed very rarely across donors, whereas some public TCRs were present in many individuals. In both the original and validation cohorts, the classifier was reported to diagnose cytomegalovirus status with high specificity and sensitivity. Roughly uniform sequencing depth across donors was assumed in presence/absence analyses, although this assumption may not hold. In this cohort, only TCR beta chains were sequenced, and detectable features were limited by the absence of alpha or paired-chain data. A further reported finding was that TCR beta sequences accurately predicted the HLA-A and HLA-B alleles for most subjects in the first cohort. A cluster of highly shared sequence variants was judged likely to represent a technical artifact of the sequencing pipeline. Approximately 16 rarely observed V segments, including chromosome 9 orphons, were excluded from the earlier analysis of several hundred of the donors because counts were too low. The authors suggested that the approach could potentially be generalized to other disease states and immunological phenotypes. The 87-base-pair reads could not distinguish some IMGT-functional V segments, including TRBV6-2 and TRBV6-3, so those segments were excluded. In a later analysis, TCR association rates were found to vary across HLA loci, with the most associated TCRs seen for DRB1 alleles and the fewest for HLA-C alleles. The only immune exposure information available for the cohort was CMV serostatus. In a later analysis, several top co-occurrence clusters were reported to appear linked to parvovirus B19, influenza, CMV and Epstein-Barr virus. In an earlier analysis of fewer than 700 of the donors, most TCR beta V segments appeared in productive rearrangements about 87% or about 30% of the time, broadly matching IMGT annotations. Compared with equally common non-associated chains, HLA-associated TCR beta chains in a later analysis were more clonally expanded and had lower generation probabilities. In a later analysis, most CMV-associated TCR beta chains were found to appear HLA-restricted, with HLA associations seemingly driven largely by CMV exposure. Because some donors lacked HLA typing at each locus, the association tests relied only on the typed subset.

CDR1 and CDR2, looked up from the germline V gene, are MNHNS and SASEGT. The CDR3 numbers 14 residues from cysteine through phenylalanine. This entry keeps only the CDR3 DNA: 42 bases, framed from base 1. Trimming at the junction amounts to 5 bases on V and 1 base on J, and the germline ends lie 11 bases apart. Notes on this clone: Its antigen specificity is not known. No clone much larger than this one lies a single base away; base qualities are absent.

Libraries came from the immunoSEQ multiplex PCR assay. For the multiplex PCR, a mixture combining 60 forward primers for TCR Vbeta segments and 13 reverse primers for TCR Jbeta segments was used. The CDR3 region of rearranged TCR beta genes was amplified from genomic DNA by a multiplex PCR assay. On the Illumina HiSeq System, the amplified TCR beta libraries were sequenced as 87-base-pair reads. In the source study's methods: In a later analysis, some 80 million unique TCR beta chains were counted across the approximately 620 repertoires, and some 10 million of these chains were shared by at least two donors. To remove PCR and sequencing errors, raw reads were error-corrected and collapsed into unique sequences using a nearest-neighbor algorithm that merged closely related sequences. Alignment of CDR3 sequences to IMGT reference sequences was used to assign V, D and J gene segments. For a sequence to be retained, a match of at least six nucleotides to both a V gene segment and a J gene segment was required. Rearrangements were classified as productive when the CDR3 lacked stop codons and remained in frame with V and J, and all other rearrangements were classified as non-productive. CDR3 was defined by IMGT convention, running from the second conserved V-encoded cysteine to the conserved J-encoded phenylalanine. The earlier analysis of about 560 of the donors excluded any sequence lacking an unambiguous match to a single V gene segment. In an earlier analysis of 587 of the donors, V segments were called functional above 56.7% productive rearrangements and were called segregating when the between-donor standard deviation exceeded 5%. A statistical classification framework was built for diagnosing cytomegalovirus status from the catalog of TCR beta chain sequences. In a later analysis, V and J genes were assigned by comparing TCR nucleotide sequences against IMGT/GENE-DB human TR gene sequences. In a later analysis, CDR3 sequences and most-parsimonious VDJ recombination scenarios were assigned using the TCRdist pipeline. In a later analysis, each TCR beta chain was defined by its CDR3 amino acid sequence together with its V-gene family, and reads lacking a unique V-gene family were excluded. As a way to deal with suspected cross-contamination and a sequencing artifact, a later analysis dropped roughly 620 nucleotide sequences that were highly shared and had low generation probability. In a later analysis, a clonal expansion index was calculated for each public chain from normalized within-repertoire ranks of inferred template counts. In a later analysis, generation probabilities were computed using a VDJ recombination model fitted to out-of-frame rearrangements, and the results were checked against IGoR. Hypergeometric tests were used in a later analysis to score TCR-TCR, TCR-HLA and TCR-CMV co-occurrence, with a repertoire-size bias correction applied to the TCR pairs. A later analysis estimated false discovery rates by permuting HLA or CMV assignments 20 times. In a later analysis, co-occurring TCRs were grouped using DBSCAN, and TCRdist sequence similarity was added for clustering within HLA-allele-positive subsets. Repertoires with fewer than 30,000 or more than 120,000 public chains, plus five repertoires with anomalous nucleotide sharing, were excluded from co-occurrence clustering. The immuneACCESS repertoire file appears here via TCRdb, limited to in-frame rearrangements. These files lack a portion of the clones; in checked studies, under half of the deficit traces to unresolved V genes, and the cause of the others is not known. That table is the source of V, J and clone size, and D and trimming were worked out from the DNA. In all, the sample holds around 110,000 clones, and approximately 74% of those were seen once. The ten largest clones capture around 15% of the sample.

The cohort comprised some 730 healthy bone marrow donors. At the time of sampling, every cohort member was nominally healthy, though immune exposures that went unrecorded were likely present. The donor tested CMV seropositive and was one of the 289 seropositive cohort members. A peripheral blood sample was collected from each donor, and TCR beta sequencing was performed on peripheral blood mononuclear cells. The Qiagen DNeasy Blood Extraction Kit was used to extract genomic DNA from the blood cell samples. The sequence was obtained from a woman between 40 and 55 years old in good health and CMV-seropositive. Specimen: PBMCs. Rearrangement joined TRBV6-1 to TRBJ1-1, with the D segment identity uncertain. This receptor has the CDR3 CASSTSSGNTEAFF. The DNA sequence is TGTGCCAGCAGTACGTCTTCAGGGAACACTGAAGCTTTCTTT.